The clone carrying this T cell receptor beta chain was detected only a few times. Antigen unknown. With 8 bases clipped from V and 1 base from J, the junction kept 8 bases outside the gene matches. CDR1 SNHLY and CDR2 FYNNEI come from the germline V gene. The CDR3 runs 15 residues. As it was prepared, the TCRbeta library received unique molecular identifiers. A single record per CDR3 protein comes from TCRdb applying MiXCR to the PCR reads. Of about 300,000 distinct CDR3 sequences in the sample, less than 9.5% are singletons; the top ten hold approximately 9.6%. These data come from a study of T-cell reconstitution after alpha-beta-depleted transplantation in children. Overall study results and limits: Once a year had passed after transplant, T-cell counts and diversity came mostly from newly produced T cells. TCRbeta diversity was high at day 60 in some patients (a result of surviving recipient T cells and thymic progenitors). Several hundred expanded graft clones reportedly were the source of alpha-beta T cells about two months after transplant.

This TCR came from a female patient between 2 and 15 years old who had a stem cell transplant for Fanconi anemia, so the T cells may come from the graft donor. Sequences were derived from peripheral blood, sampled 360 days after TCRalphabeta/CD19-depleted stem cell transplant. The chain links TRBV2 to TRBJ1-1; TRBD1 agrees at 9 bases. The CDR3, as DNA: TGTGCCAGCGGAAAACAGGGGGCGCCGAACACTGAAGCTTTCTTT. The encoded protein is CASGKQGAPNTEAFF.